The T cell receptor beta chain described here comes from a study of neurological immune-mediated disorders. A word on this clonotype: The antigen is not known. Germline and junction disagree at one end, which may indicate a read error.

The germline CDR1 and CDR2 sequences are SGHDN and FVKESK. CDR3 size: 14 residues. The unsorted libraries were produced from 2 million PBMCs held at -80 C. cDNA synthesis was performed by 5'RACE with 10-nucleotide random UMIs. Each CDR3 protein is one row after TCRdb ran MiXCR on the 5' RACE reads. Counted here are tens of thousands of distinct CDR3 sequences, under 4.5% occurring once; the ten biggest clones make up around 3.2%. Study findings and constraints: Among 34 multiple sclerosis patients, phylogenetic grouping put the repertoires of 18 into a single related-CDR3 cluster, a possible signature.

The sequenced material came from PBMCs. The receptor was isolated from a woman in her fifties or sixties with multiple sclerosis. This chain uses TRBV14 with TRBJ2-1, with D perhaps matching TRBD1 (5 bases). CDR3: CASSQDKGLDEQFF. CDR3 DNA sequence: TGTGCCAGCAGTCAAGACAAGGGGCTAGATGAGCAGTTCTTC.